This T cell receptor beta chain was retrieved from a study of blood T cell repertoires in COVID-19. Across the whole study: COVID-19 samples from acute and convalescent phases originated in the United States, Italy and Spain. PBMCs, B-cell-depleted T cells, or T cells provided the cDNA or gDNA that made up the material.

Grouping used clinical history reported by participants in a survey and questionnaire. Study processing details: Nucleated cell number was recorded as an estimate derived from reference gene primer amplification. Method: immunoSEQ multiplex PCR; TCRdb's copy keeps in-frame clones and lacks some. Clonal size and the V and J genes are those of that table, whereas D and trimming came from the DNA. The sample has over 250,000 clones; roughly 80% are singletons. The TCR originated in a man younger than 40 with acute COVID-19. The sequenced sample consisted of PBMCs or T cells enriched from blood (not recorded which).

The CDR3 nucleotides read TGTGCCAGCAGGTTCGAGGGGGACCATCCACCCCTCCACTTT. This codes for CASRFEGDHPPLHF. V usage is TRBV6-6 and J usage is TRBJ1-6, with D possibly being TRBD1 (6 bases). The CDR3 loop spans 14 amino acids. Germline values: CDR1 MNHNY, CDR2 SVGAGI (reference sequence). V was clipped by 6 bases and J by 11 bases, with 17 bases between them.